This TCR beta chain was retrieved from a study of TIL therapy for anti-PD-1-resistant metastatic lung cancer. Across the study: Tumors carried a median about 1.6 non-synonymous mutations per megabase.

Sequencing used immunoSEQ v3. Data came from immunoSEQ multiplex PCR; TCRdb stores just in-frame clones and leaves some out. Of some 45,000 clones in the sample, just over 85% were seen once. Germline V CDR1 and CDR2: LGHDT, YNNKEL (reference sequence). The CDR3 runs 14 residues. V lost 0 bases to trimming and J lost 4 bases, with 6 bases between them. Time point denoted: pre-treatment sample, taken before nivolumab and TIL therapy. The chain has TRBV3-1 (or the pseudogene TRBV3-2) and TRBJ2-2; D is ambiguous. The source material was blood, sampled at baseline. The receptor was derived from a person between 30 and 80 years old with non-small cell lung cancer. CDR3 region: CASSQDGSTGELFF. Written as DNA, the CDR3 is TGTGCCAGCAGCCAAGATGGTTCCACCGGGGAGCTGTTTTTT.